The source of this T cell receptor beta chain is a study of blood T cells in healthy people across ages. This clonotype appeared many times. Its antigen is undetermined. The CDR3 has 15 residues. Losses at the gene ends were 8 bases for V and 0 bases for J; bases not matched to a gene: 10. Germline lookup yields CDR1 ENHRY and CDR2 SYGVKD. Through a sample-barcoded 5' primer and a J-beta primer mix, a second PCR was run for about 6 to 11 cycles. TCRdb called the 5' RACE reads again in MiXCR, with one record for every CDR3 protein. The profile shows 1.5 million to 2 million distinct CDR3 sequences, approximately 30% of them singletons. Regarding the study as a whole: Long-lived donors carried more naive CD4+ cells and greater diversity than aged donors. Age showed a roughly linear inverse relationship with TCR beta diversity per million T cells.

Per sample, no less than 5.5 micrograms of total RNA were extracted. The sample taken for sequencing was blood. The sequence derives from a woman in her 30s in good health. The V call is TRBV10-3, the J call TRBJ2-7, with TRBD1 matching 7 bases. The CDR3 region is CAIVGSTGYSYEQYF. CDR3 bases: TGTGCCATCGTGGGTTCGACAGGGTACTCCTACGAGCAGTACTTC.